This T cell receptor (beta chain) was recovered during a study of blood T cell repertoires in COVID-19. Study-level information: Acute and convalescent COVID-19 specimens originated in the United States, Italy and Spain. T cells, B-cell-depleted T cells, or PBMCs supplied cDNA or gDNA.

The CDR3 contains 15 residues. CDR1 and CDR2 from the germline V gene are SGHTA and FQGNSA. With 1 base removed from V and 5 bases from J, the gap between germline ends came to 14 bases. Per the original methods: The assay estimated nucleated cells by amplifying reference gene primers. TCRdb keeps only in-frame clones here, not all; method: immunoSEQ multiplex PCR. For V, J and clone size, that table is used; D and trimming come from the DNA. The sample records about half a million clones, 75% to 90% being singletons. Sequenced sample: peripheral blood. The gene calls are TRBV7-2 and TRBJ1-1, with D perhaps TRBD1 (5 bases). The receptor's source is a human donor in a cohort sampled during active COVID-19. The CDR3 sequence: CASSLVRVAGTEAFF. The CDR3 region has the DNA TGTGCCAGCAGCTTAGTCAGGGTAGCGGGGACTGAAGCTTTCTTT. The whole variable domain, remainder taken from reference TRBV7-2 and TRBJ1-1, is GAGVSQSPSNKVTEKGKDVELRCDPISGHTALYWYRQSLGQGLEFLIYFQGNSAPDKSGLPSDRFSAERTGGSVSTLTIQRTQQEDSAVYLCASSLVRVAGTEAFFGQGTRLTVV.